Included here is one T cell receptor (beta chain) sequence, with context. Its matching antigen is unknown. The data were taken from a study of Ad26.COV2.S vaccination and SARS-CoV-2 variants. Study findings and constraints: Following vaccination, spike-specific CD8+ and CD4+ T cell responses reportedly exhibited substantial breadth.

The V gene lost 0 bases and the J gene lost 8 bases, with 13 bases spanning the gap. Germline V CDR1 and CDR2: MGHRA, YSYEKL. This CDR3 is built from 14 residues. TCRdb keeps only in-frame clones here, not all; method: immunoSEQ multiplex PCR. Of roughly 390,000 clones in the sample, about 85% were seen once. The treatment here: around 19 received Ad26.COV2.S at low or high dose, single or two shots; about five received placebo; per-sample allocation not given. Samples were taken on day 63 after the first vaccine or placebo injection. This chain joins TRBV4-1 and TRBJ1-1; D unresolved. This clonotype originated in a person aged 18-60 years who received the Ad26.COV2.S COVID-19 vaccine or a placebo. The sample in question was peripheral blood, obtained in a trial of Ad26.COV2.S vaccine versus placebo. This CDR3 reads CASSQDVARNEAFF. The CDR3 bases are TGCGCCAGCAGCCAAGATGTAGCTCGGAACGAAGCTTTCTTT.